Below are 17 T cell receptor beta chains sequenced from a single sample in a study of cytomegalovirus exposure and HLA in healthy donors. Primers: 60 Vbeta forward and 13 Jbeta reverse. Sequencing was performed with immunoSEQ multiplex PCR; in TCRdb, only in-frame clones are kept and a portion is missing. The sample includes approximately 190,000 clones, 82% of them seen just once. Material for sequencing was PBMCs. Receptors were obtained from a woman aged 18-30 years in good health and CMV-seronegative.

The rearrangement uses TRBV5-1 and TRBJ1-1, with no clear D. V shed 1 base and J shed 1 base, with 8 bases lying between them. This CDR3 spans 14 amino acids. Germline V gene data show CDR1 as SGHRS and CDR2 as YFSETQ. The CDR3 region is CASSLSYKNTEAFF. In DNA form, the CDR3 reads TGCGCCAGCAGCTTGTCTTATAAGAACACTGAAGCTTTCTTT.

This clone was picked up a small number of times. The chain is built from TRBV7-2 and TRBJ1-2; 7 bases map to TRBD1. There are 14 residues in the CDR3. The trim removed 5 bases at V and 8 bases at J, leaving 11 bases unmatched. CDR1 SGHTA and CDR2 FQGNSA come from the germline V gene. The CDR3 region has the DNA TGTGCCAGCAGCCCTAACGACAGGGTTGACGGCTACACCTTC. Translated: CASSPNDRVDGYTF.

CDR3 coding DNA: TGTGCCAGCAGCCTAAAAAGGGACAGGGTGAACCCCGATGAGCAGTTCTTC. It translates to CASSLKRDRVNPDEQFF. The chain links TRBV7-9 to TRBJ2-1, with 9 nucleotides matching TRBD1. This CDR3 contains 17 residues. The germline CDR1 and CDR2 sequences are SEHNR and FQNEAQ (reference sequence). V lost 5 bases and J lost 8; bases outside the gene matches: 16.

CDR3 bases: TGTGCCAGCAGCTTGCGTCCGGCAGATACGCAGTATTTT. Translating gives CASSLRPADTQYF. The genes are TRBV5-5 and TRBJ2-3; D is unresolved. CDR3 length equals 13 residues. Trimming cost V 1 base and J 4 bases, with 7 bases left between them. Germline V gene data show CDR1 as SGHKS and CDR2 as YYEKEE (reference sequence).

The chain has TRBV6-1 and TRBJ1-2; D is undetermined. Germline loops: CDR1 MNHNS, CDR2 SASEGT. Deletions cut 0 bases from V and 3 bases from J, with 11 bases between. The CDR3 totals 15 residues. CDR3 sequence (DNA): TGTGCCAGCAGTGAAGCGGTCGGTTCTTACTATGGCTACACCTTC. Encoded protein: CASSEAVGSYYGYTF.

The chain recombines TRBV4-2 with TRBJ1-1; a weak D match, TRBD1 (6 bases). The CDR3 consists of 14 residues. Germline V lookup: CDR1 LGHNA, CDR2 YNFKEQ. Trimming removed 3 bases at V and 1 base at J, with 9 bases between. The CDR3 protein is CASSQLGQNTEAFF. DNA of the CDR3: TGTGCCAGCAGCCAGCTGGGACAGAACACTGAAGCTTTCTTT.

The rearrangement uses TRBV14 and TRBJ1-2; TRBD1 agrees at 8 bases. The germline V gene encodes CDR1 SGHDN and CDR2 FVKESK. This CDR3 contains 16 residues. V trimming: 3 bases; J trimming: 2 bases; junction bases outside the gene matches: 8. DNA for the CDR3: TGTGCCAGCAGCCATGGGCAGGGGGCAACAAACTATGGCTACACCTTC. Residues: CASSHGQGATNYGYTF.

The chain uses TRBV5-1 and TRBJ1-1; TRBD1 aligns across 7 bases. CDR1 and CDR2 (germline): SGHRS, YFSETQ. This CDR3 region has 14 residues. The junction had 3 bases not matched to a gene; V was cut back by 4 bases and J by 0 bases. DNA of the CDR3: TGCGCCAGCAGCCTCAGGGGGATGAACACTGAAGCTTTCTTT. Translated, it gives CASSLRGMNTEAFF.

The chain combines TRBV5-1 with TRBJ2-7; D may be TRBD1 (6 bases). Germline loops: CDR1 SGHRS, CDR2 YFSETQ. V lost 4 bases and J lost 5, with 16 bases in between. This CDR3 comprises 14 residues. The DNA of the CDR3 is TGCGCCAGCAGCCCCGGTGAGGGGGTGGACGAGCAGTACTTC. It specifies CASSPGEGVDEQYF.

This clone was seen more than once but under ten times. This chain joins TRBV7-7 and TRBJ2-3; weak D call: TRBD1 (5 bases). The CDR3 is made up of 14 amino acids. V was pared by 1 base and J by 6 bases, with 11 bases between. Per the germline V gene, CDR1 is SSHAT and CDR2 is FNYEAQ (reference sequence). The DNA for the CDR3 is TGTGCCAGCAGCTTAGAGGGGCAGGCTGATACGCAGTATTTT. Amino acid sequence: CASSLEGQADTQYF.

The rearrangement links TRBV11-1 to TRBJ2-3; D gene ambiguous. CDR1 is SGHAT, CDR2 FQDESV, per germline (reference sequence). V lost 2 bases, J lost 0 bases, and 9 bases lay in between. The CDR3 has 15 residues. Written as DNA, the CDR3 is TGTGCCAGCAGCTTATCCCCAAGCAGCACAGATACGCAGTATTTT. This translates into CASSLSPSSTDTQYF.

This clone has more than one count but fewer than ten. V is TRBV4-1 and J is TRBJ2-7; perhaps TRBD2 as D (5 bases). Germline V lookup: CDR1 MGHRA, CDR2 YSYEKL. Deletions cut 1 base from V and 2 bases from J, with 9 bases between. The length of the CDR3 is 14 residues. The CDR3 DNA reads TGCGCCAGCAGCCAAGTCGACGGGACCTACGAGCAGTACTTC. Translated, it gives CASSQVDGTYEQYF.

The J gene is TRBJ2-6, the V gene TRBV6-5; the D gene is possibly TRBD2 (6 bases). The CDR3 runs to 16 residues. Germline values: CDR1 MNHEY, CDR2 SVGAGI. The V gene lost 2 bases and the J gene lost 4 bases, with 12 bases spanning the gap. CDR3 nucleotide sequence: TGTGCCAGCAGTTACGCCCGAAGCGGGGGGGCCAACGTCCTGACTTTC. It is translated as CASSYARSGGANVLTF.

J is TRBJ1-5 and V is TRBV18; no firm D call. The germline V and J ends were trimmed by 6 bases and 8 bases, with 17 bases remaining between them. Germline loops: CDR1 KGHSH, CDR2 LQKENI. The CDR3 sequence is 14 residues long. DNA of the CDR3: TGTGCCAGCTCCCTGGGAGGCTCCGAGGAGCCCCAGCATTTT. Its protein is CASSLGGSEEPQHF. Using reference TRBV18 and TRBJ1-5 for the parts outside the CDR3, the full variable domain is NAGVMQNPRHLVRRRGQEARLRCSPMKGHSHVYWYRQLPEEGLKFMVYLQKENIIDESGMPKERFSAEFPKEGPSILRIQQVVRGDSAAYFCASSLGGSEEPQHFGDGTRLSIL.

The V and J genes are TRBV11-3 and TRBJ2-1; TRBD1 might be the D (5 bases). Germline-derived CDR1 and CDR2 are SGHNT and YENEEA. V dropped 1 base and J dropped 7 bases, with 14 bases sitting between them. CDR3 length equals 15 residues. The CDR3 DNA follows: TGTGCCAGCAGCTTAGTCCAGGGTGAGTTGAATGAGCAGTTCTTC. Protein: CASSLVQGELNEQFF.

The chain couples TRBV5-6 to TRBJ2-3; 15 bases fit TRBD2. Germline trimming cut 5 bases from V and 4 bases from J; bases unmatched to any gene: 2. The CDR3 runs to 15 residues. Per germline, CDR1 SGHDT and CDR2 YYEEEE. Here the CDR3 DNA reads TGTGCCAGCAGTCGGACTAGCGGGGGGGCAGATACGCAGTATTTT. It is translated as CASSRTSGGADTQYF.

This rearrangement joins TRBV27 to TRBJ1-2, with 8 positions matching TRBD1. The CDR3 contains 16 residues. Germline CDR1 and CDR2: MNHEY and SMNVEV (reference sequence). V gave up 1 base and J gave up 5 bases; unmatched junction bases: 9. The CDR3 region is CASSLLTGGGQYGYTF. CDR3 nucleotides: TGTGCCAGCAGTTTATTAACAGGGGGAGGGCAATATGGCTACACCTTC.